These T cell receptor beta chains were read from a single sample in a study of human T cells and chemical hapten exposure. A single record per CDR3 protein comes from TCRdb applying MiXCR to the RACE reads. The sample holds some 300,000 distinct CDR3 sequences; about 5% are singletons and the top ten take 7% to 10%. The sequencing here drew on whole blood, taken in connection with sensitization to the hapten diphenylcyclopropenone (DPC). These receptors were obtained from a woman in her late teens or twenties with alopecia areata. Some clones in this sample may be carry-over from other donors' samples. CDR3s include the opening cysteine and the closing phenylalanine or tryptophan.

>TRBV6-5
CASSYDPAASTDTQYF
>TRBV9
CASSAGQINEKLFF
>TRBV7-2
CASSLRPTASGTQYF
>TRBV4-3
CASSQDNNQPQHF
>TRBV6-6
CASSQVTTGSGYTF
>TRBV7-2
CASSLERGGYNEQFF
>TRBV2
CASSEFGTGLSGANVLTF
>TRBV20-1
CSARDWASFSTDTQYF
>TRBV3-1
CASSQEGTQRGADTQYF
>TRBV29-1
CSVAPRGSNTEAFF
>TRBV20-1
CSARDRQGANYGYTF
>TRBV4-3
CASSQEPGGYQPQHF
>TRBV28
CASSSSGTSGGIRVDTQYF
>TRBV6-1
CASNTGVQETQYF
>TRBV4-3
CASSQAPPGVSGEQFF
>TRBV9
CASSSTSPGEQYF
>TRBV2
CASTLQDNEQFF
>TRBV5-1
CASRGPSGNTIYF
>TRBV3-1
CASMDGGGLSREQFF
>TRBV5-6
CASSFRDRSSYNEQFF
>TRBV10-3
CAIREMEGATEAFF
>TRBV7-2
CASSLNSVRGTEAFF
>TRBV6-1
CASAGGRLAGVYNEQFF
>TRBV6-1
CASSDGSPGRDEKLFF
>TRBV10-3
CAISESSSTRATDTQYF
>TRBV6-5
CASSQEGLATGELFF
>TRBV24-1
CATSGASSNQPQHF
>TRBV7-2
CASSPGPNTQYF
>TRBV7-9
CASSIGTSLVYTQYF
>TRBV4-1
CASSQPLGQGRNFRQPQHF
>TRBV7-2
CASSLGWAGELFF
>TRBV20-1
CSALQGAGNTIYF
>TRBV10-3
CAIKGERTGDNQYF
>TRBV20-1
CSARRGSSYNSPLHF
>TRBV7-3
CASSLRAGSYNEQFF
>TRBV9
CASQPDPFNTGELFF
>TRBV6-2/TRBV6-3
CASSPRRNEQFF
>TRBV13
CASSSQDTQPPSSYNEQFF
>TRBV12-5
CASGFGGGTQYF
>TRBV13
CASSLSLSGSPLHF
>TRBV14
CASSQGVRGYGYTF
>TRBV29-1
CSVVVSRDRGNTEAFF
>TRBV6-2/TRBV6-3
CASSYSWQGHNQPQHF
>TRBV3-1
CASSQELAGGLGETQYF
>TRBV20-1
CSARDLQGIAPLHF